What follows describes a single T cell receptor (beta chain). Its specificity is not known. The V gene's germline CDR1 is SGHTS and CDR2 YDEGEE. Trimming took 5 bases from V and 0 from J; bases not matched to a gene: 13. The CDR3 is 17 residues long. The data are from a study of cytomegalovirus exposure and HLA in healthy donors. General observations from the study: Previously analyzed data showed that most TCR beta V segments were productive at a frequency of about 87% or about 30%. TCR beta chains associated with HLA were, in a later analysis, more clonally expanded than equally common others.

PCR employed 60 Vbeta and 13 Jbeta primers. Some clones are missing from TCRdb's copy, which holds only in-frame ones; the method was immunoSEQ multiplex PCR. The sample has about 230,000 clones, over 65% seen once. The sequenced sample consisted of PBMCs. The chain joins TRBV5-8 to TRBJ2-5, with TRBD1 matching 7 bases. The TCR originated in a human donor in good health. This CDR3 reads CASRRGQASLYQETQYF. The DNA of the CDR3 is TGTGCCAGCAGGAGAGGACAGGCCAGCCTGTACCAAGAGACCCAGTACTTC. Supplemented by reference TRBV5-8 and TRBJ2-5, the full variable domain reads EAGVTQSPTHLIKTRGQQATLRCSPISGHTSVYWYQQALGLGLQFLLWYDEGEERNRGNFPPRFSGRQFPNYSSELNVNALELEDSALYLCASRRGQASLYQETQYFGPGTRLLVL.